This is a list of T cell receptor beta chains from one sample in a study of blood T cell repertoires in COVID-19. This table comes from immunoSEQ multiplex PCR, and its TCRdb copy is limited to in-frame clones, with some not included. The profile shows about 120,000 clones, approximately 90% of them singletons. The sequencing input was peripheral blood. All receptors come from a man in his sixties or seventies with active or convalescent COVID-19. CDR3s include the opening cysteine and the closing phenylalanine or tryptophan. D genes are given only for firm matches. Clone size appears in some rows only: once, few, many, or a class for an expanded clone.

v_call	clone_size	j_call	d_call	cdr3_nt	cdr3_aa
TRBV4-2	.	TRBJ2-6	TRBD1	TGTGCCAGCAGCCAGAGGACAGGGGGCAACGGGGCCAACGTCCTGACTTTC	CASSQRTGGNGANVLTF
TRBV7-8	.	TRBJ1-6	TRBD1	TGTGCCAGCCGCACAGGGGGTTTCTCACCCCTCCACTTT	CASRTGGFSPLHF
TRBV19	.	TRBJ2-3	TRBD2	TGTGCCAGTAGTGACCACCGTGGGACTAGCGGGAGGTCCCTAGGCACAGATACGCAGTATTTT	CASSDHRGTSGRSLGTDTQYF
TRBV3-1/TRBV3-2	.	TRBJ1-1	.	TGTGCCAGCAGCCAAGAAGACAGGAACACTGAAGCTTTCTTT	CASSQEDRNTEAFF
TRBV6-2/TRBV6-3	.	TRBJ1-2	.	TGTGCCAGCAGTTATCCGGACAGTGTGGGCTACACCTTC	CASSYPDSVGYTF
TRBV28	.	TRBJ2-1	TRBD1	TGTGCCAGCAGTTTATGGACAGGGGTGGGCAATGAGCAGTTCTTC	CASSLWTGVGNEQFF
TRBV11-3	.	TRBJ2-5	TRBD2	TGTGCCAGCAGCCCGACCGGGACTAGCTATGAGACCCAGTACTTC	CASSPTGTSYETQYF
TRBV28	few	TRBJ1-5	.	TGTGCCAGCAGTTGGGGACAATTCAATCAGCCCCAGCATTTT	CASSWGQFNQPQHF
TRBV27	.	TRBJ1-6	.	TGTGCCAGCAGTCTGAAGGCTAGCTCCTATAATTCACCCCTCCACTTT	CASSLKASSYNSPLHF
TRBV5-1	.	TRBJ1-1	.	TGCGCCAGCAGCCAACCCAAGCGTCCCAACACTGAAGCTTTCTTT	CASSQPKRPNTEAFF
TRBV19	.	TRBJ1-5	.	TGTGCCAGTAGTGCGCATATCAGGTCCCAGCATTTT	CASSAHIRSQHF
TRBV30	once	TRBJ2-5	TRBD2	TGTGCCTGGAGGGGGCCCGGGACTAGCGGACAAGAGACCCAGTACTTC	CAWRGPGTSGQETQYF
TRBV27	.	TRBJ2-5	TRBD1	TGTGCCAGCAGCGCGGGACAGGGCGGTCGGACCCAGTACTTC	CASSAGQGGRTQYF
TRBV11-2	.	TRBJ2-2	.	TGTGCCAGCGCCTCGGTTAACACCGGGGAGCTGTTTTTT	CASASVNTGELFF
TRBV3-1/TRBV3-2	.	TRBJ1-4	.	TGTGCCAGCAGCCCGGGCGGGATGGAAAAACTGTTTTTT	CASSPGGMEKLFF
TRBV28	.	TRBJ2-7	TRBD1	TGTGCCAGCAGCGCTGGGACAGGGAGAAAGCAGTACTTC	CASSAGTGRKQYF
TRBV2	.	TRBJ1-2	.	TGTGCCAGCAGTGAACGTGGCAACTATGGCTACACCTTC	CASSERGNYGYTF
TRBV5-5	.	TRBJ1-2	TRBD1	TGTGCCAGCAGCTTGGGACCCGGGACAGGGGACTATGGCTACACCTTC	CASSLGPGTGDYGYTF